The clone carrying this T cell receptor (beta chain) was recorded once. V was clipped by 4 bases and J by 3 bases; unmatched bases: 13. CDR1 and CDR2 (germline): SGHAT, FQNNGV. The CDR3 runs 18 residues. This sample is part of a study of blood T cell repertoires in COVID-19. Study background: The United States, Italy and Spain were the sources of the acute and convalescent COVID-19 samples.

Data came from immunoSEQ multiplex PCR; TCRdb stores just in-frame clones and leaves some out. The sample includes just under 150,000 clones, around 87% of them seen just once. Sequences were obtained from peripheral blood. This clonotype was sampled from a man aged 50-59 years who had recovered from COVID-19. The J gene is TRBJ2-1, the V gene TRBV11-2; 9 bases align to TRBD2. CDR3 loop: CASSSPQGLAGFYNEQFF. In nucleotides, the CDR3 is TGTGCCAGCAGCTCCCCCCAGGGGCTAGCGGGGTTCTACAATGAGCAGTTCTTC.